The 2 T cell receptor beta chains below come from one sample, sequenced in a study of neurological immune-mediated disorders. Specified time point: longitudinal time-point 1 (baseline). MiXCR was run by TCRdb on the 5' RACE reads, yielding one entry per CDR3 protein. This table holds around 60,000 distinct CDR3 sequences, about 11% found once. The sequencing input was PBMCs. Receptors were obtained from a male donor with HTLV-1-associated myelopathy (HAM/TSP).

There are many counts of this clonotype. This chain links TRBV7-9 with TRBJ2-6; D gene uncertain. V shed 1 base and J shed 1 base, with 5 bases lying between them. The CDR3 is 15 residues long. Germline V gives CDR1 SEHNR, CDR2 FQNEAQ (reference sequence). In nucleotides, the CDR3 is TGTGCCAGCAGCTTAGACGGGTCTGGGGCCAACGTCCTGACTTTC. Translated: CASSLDGSGANVLTF.

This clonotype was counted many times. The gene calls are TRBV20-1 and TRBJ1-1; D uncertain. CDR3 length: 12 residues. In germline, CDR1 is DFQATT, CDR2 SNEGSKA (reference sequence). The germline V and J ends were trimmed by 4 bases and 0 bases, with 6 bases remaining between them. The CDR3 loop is CSAKRLNTEAFF. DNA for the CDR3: TGCAGTGCTAAAAGGTTGAACACTGAAGCTTTCTTT.